This is a list of T cell receptor beta chains from one sample in a study of spatial heterogeneity in lung cancer. In TCRdb, the 5' RACE reads were re-called with MiXCR into one record per CDR3 protein. Of some 22,000 distinct CDR3 sequences listed, approximately 5.8% are singletons. The sequenced sample was PBMCs, obtained at surgery. The receptors here all came from a male donor with early-stage non-small cell lung cancer. Each CDR3 is given with its conserved first and last residue. D genes are given only for firm matches. Clone sizes are given selectively: once, few, many, or a class where the clone is expanded.

V gene	D gene	clone size	J gene	CDR3 DNA	CDR3 protein
TRBV7-3	TRBD2	many	TRBJ2-1	TGTGCCAGCAGCTTAGGGCTAGCGGGGAGGAATGAGCAGTTCTTC	CASSLGLAGRNEQFF
TRBV19	NA	many	TRBJ2-1	TGTGCCAGTAGACGCGGGGGCCCATCCAATGAGCAGTTCTTC	CASRRGGPSNEQFF
TRBV18	NA	many	TRBJ2-2	TGTGCCAGCTCACCTCAAGACAGGGAGGCCGGGGAGCTGTTTTTT	CASSPQDREAGELFF
TRBV4-2	NA	many	TRBJ1-6	TGTGCCAGCAGCCAAGAAGAGGATTCACCCCTCCACTTT	CASSQEEDSPLHF
TRBV29-1	NA	many	TRBJ1-1	TGCAGCGTTGATAGGCAGGGAGGGGTCACTGAAGCTTTCTTT	CSVDRQGGVTEAFF
TRBV6-6	TRBD1	many	TRBJ1-4	TGTGCCAGCAGTTACGGACAGGACGCGCTTGAGCCCGCCTTC	CASSYGQDALEPAF
TRBV6-2/TRBV6-3	TRBD1	many	TRBJ2-7	TGTGCCAGCAGTTCCGGGACAGTGCCTCCTTATTCCTACGAGCAGTACTTC	CASSSGTVPPYSYEQYF
TRBV6-7	TRBD2	many	TRBJ2-3	TGTGCCAGCAGGACAAACAAACTCGCGGGAGCCCCGTTTAGCACAGATACGCAGTATTTT	CASRTNKLAGAPFSTDTQYF
TRBV29-1	NA	many	TRBJ2-4	TGCAGCGCCACCACAGGCGGGTATTGGGAAAACATTCAGTACTTC	CSATTGGYWENIQYF
TRBV24-1	NA	many	TRBJ2-3	TGTGCCACCAGTGGTAGCGGCCCAGATACGCAGTATTTT	CATSGSGPDTQYF
TRBV5-4	NA	NA	TRBJ2-2	TGTGCCAGCAGCTTATTTCGCACCGGGGAGCTGTTTTTT	CASSLFRTGELFF
TRBV28	NA	medium-sized	TRBJ1-2	TGTGCCACCAAGTTTACGGGACTGACGAACTATGGCTACACCTTC	CATKFTGLTNYGYTF
TRBV6-5	NA	NA	TRBJ1-1	TGTGCCAGCACCTATCAGGGGCACACTGAAGCTTTCTTT	CASTYQGHTEAFF
TRBV5-5	NA	many	TRBJ1-1	TGTGCCAGCAGTTTTACCTCGGAAAGAGACAGGGCTTTCTTT	CASSFTSERDRAFF
TRBV12-3/TRBV12-4	NA	many	TRBJ2-5	TGTGCCAGCAAGGGCGAGACCCAGTACTTC	CASKGETQYF
TRBV20-1	TRBD2	NA	TRBJ2-1	TGCAGTGCTGTGACTAGCGGGAGGATGAGTGAGCAGTTCTTC	CSAVTSGRMSEQFF
TRBV27	TRBD2	many	TRBJ2-3	TGTGCCAGCAGTTTCGGGGGAGGGAGCATGAATACGCAGTATTTT	CASSFGGGSMNTQYF
TRBV12-2	NA	many	TRBJ2-7	TGTGCAAGTCGCTTAGTCGACAGCACCTACGAGCAGTACTTC	CASRLVDSTYEQYF
TRBV4-1	TRBD1	many	TRBJ2-7	TGCGCCAGCAGCCAGCTCCAGGGGGCGTTTTACGAGCAGTACTTC	CASSQLQGAFYEQYF
TRBV5-1	NA	many	TRBJ2-3	TGCGCCAGCAGCTTGGGGATTAGTAGGGATACGCAGTATTTT	CASSLGISRDTQYF
TRBV19	TRBD1	many	TRBJ1-2	TGTGCCAGGATATGGGGACAGGACTATGGCTACACCTTC	CARIWGQDYGYTF
TRBV7-3	NA	many	TRBJ2-3	TGTGCCAGCAGCCCGCTTCAGGGTCCAGATACGCAGTATTTT	CASSPLQGPDTQYF